Each of the 22 T cell receptor beta chains below was sequenced from the same sample in a study of CD8+CD57+ T cells in acquired aplastic anemia. Whoever was chosen for sequencing had shown CD8+CD57+ cell expansion by flow cytometry. It was genomic DNA that served as the template for profiling TCR beta VDJ and CDR3. TCRdb processed the reads anew with MiXCR; each CDR3 protein has one entry. The table includes some 150,000 distinct CDR3 sequences, about 70% detected once. The sequencing input was sorted CD4+, CD8+, or CD8+CD57+ T cells (not recorded which) from PBMCs. These receptor sequences come from a human donor with aplastic anemia.

The chain combines TRBV29-1 with TRBJ1-3; D unresolved. The V end was cut by 2 bases, the J end by 0 bases, with 5 bases between. The CDR3 is 13 amino acids. Germline CDR1 and CDR2: SQVTM and ANQGSEA. The CDR3 loop is CSVEWSSGNTIYF. DNA for the CDR3: TGCAGCGTTGAATGGAGCTCTGGAAACACCATATATTTT. The full variable domain, with the rest looked up from reference TRBV29-1 and TRBJ1-3, is SAVISQKPSRDICQRGTSLTIQCQVDSQVTMMFWYRQQPGQSLTLIATANQGSEATYESGFVIDKFPISRPNLTFSTLTVSNMSPEDSSIYLCSVEWSSGNTIYFGEGSWLTVV.

V gene TRBV14 combines with J gene TRBJ1-4; D ambiguous. The germline gives CDR1 SGHDN, CDR2 FVKESK. V lost 0 bases and J lost 1, with 9 bases in between. The CDR3 loop spans 16 amino acids. As DNA, the CDR3 is TGTGCCAGCAGCCAAGATTTGGGCAAAACTAATGAAAAACTGTTTTTT. Amino acids: CASSQDLGKTNEKLFF.

V is TRBV19 and J is TRBJ2-7, with TRBD2 matching over 7 bases. The CDR3 is made up of 13 amino acids. The germline CDR1 and CDR2 sequences are LNHDA and SQIVND (reference sequence). The V gene end was trimmed by 8 bases and the J gene end by 0 bases; junction bases not matched to a gene: 4. The CDR3 sequence: CASQTSDSYEQYF. CDR3 DNA: TGTGCCAGTCAAACTAGCGACTCCTACGAGCAGTACTTC.

V is TRBV7-2 and J is TRBJ2-3, with D maybe TRBD2 (6 bases). The germline gives CDR1 SGHTA, CDR2 FQGNSA. The CDR3 is 10 amino acids. CDR3 protein: CAGGSDTQYF. DNA for the CDR3: TGTGCAGGAGGGTCAGATACGCAGTATTTT.

Comments on this clonotype: An end of the junction does not agree with germline; a read error may underlie this. The V gene is TRBV20-1, the J gene TRBJ2-1; possible D gene TRBD2, 5 bases. CDR1 and CDR2 from the germline V gene are DFQATT and SNEGSKA (reference sequence). CDR3 length equals 11 residues. In DNA, the CDR3 is TGCAGTGCTAGAGTTGTGGGTAGCGCGCACTTC. It translates to CSARVVGSAHF.

The chain couples TRBV7-9 to TRBJ2-1; 10 bases match TRBD1. This CDR3 contains 15 residues. CDR1 is SEHNR and CDR2 is FQNEAQ in the germline V gene (reference sequence). V lost 5 bases and J lost 6; bases outside the gene matches: 7. CDR3 protein: CASSHGTGVGNEQFF. The CDR3 DNA is TGTGCCAGCAGCCACGGGACAGGGGTAGGCAATGAGCAGTTCTTC.

The V call is TRBV29-1, the J call TRBJ2-1; TRBD1 is a possible D gene (5 bases). The CDR3 extends over 13 amino acids. Trimming left V 3 bases short and J 3 bases short, with 9 bases between. Germline assignment: CDR1 SQVTM and CDR2 ANQGSEA. Here the CDR3 reads CSVDRDGYNEQFF. The CDR3 nucleotides are TGCAGCGTTGACAGGGATGGCTACAATGAGCAGTTCTTC.

In this sample, this clonotype turned up a few times. This CDR3 reads CAISESAGLDVQFF. The CDR3 nucleotides are TGTGCCATCAGTGAGTCTGCGGGGTTGGACGTGCAGTTCTTC. The chain carries TRBV10-3 and TRBJ2-1, with a tentative D call TRBD2 (6 bases). V gave up 0 bases and J gave up 12 bases, with 15 bases separating them. Germline loops: CDR1 ENHRY, CDR2 SYGVKD. This CDR3 has 14 amino acids.

The V call is TRBV29-1, the J call TRBJ1-4, with D unresolved. The CDR3 runs to 11 residues. V was shortened by 7 bases and J by 8 bases, with 11 bases between the two germline ends. CDR1 and CDR2 (germline): SQVTM, ANQGSEA. The DNA of the CDR3 is TGCAGCGCTTGGACCGGCGAAAAACTGTTTTTT. Protein product: CSAWTGEKLFF.

The V gene is TRBV19, the J gene TRBJ1-5; D is unclear. The CDR3 has 13 amino acids. The germline V gene has CDR1 LNHDA and CDR2 SQIVND (reference sequence). V was shortened by 0 bases and J by 3 bases, with 3 bases between the two germline ends. The CDR3 reads CASSIDTNQPQHF. DNA of the CDR3: TGTGCCAGTAGTATAGATACCAATCAGCCCCAGCATTTT.

This clonotype was found many times. The gene calls are TRBV27 and TRBJ2-2; 9 nucleotides agree with TRBD2. The CDR3 totals 16 residues. V was clipped by 5 bases and J by 5 bases; unmatched bases: 9. From germline, CDR1 is MNHEY and CDR2 SMNVEV (reference sequence). The CDR3 protein is CASSRIAGEGTGELFF. The CDR3, as DNA: TGTGCCAGCAGTAGAATAGCGGGGGAAGGGACCGGGGAGCTGTTTTTT.

V gene TRBV15 combines with J gene TRBJ1-6, with a weak D call TRBD1 (6 bases). V lost 3 bases to trimming and J lost 10 bases, with 16 bases between them. The V gene's germline CDR1 is LNHNV and CDR2 YYDKDF (reference sequence). CDR3 length: 15 amino acids. The CDR3: CATSSRTVSESPLHF. CDR3 nucleotide sequence: TGTGCCACCAGCAGCAGGACAGTCTCAGAATCACCCCTCCACTTT.

V is TRBV7-8 and J is TRBJ2-1; TRBD1 is a possible D gene (6 bases). The CDR3 contains 15 residues. V lost 4 bases, J lost 6 bases, and 16 bases lay in between. Per the germline V gene, CDR1 is SGHVS and CDR2 is FQNEAQ. The CDR3 nucleotides are TGTGCCAGCAGCTCCCCTCCAGGGGTGGTCAATGAGCAGTTCTTC. Its translation: CASSSPPGVVNEQFF.

The chain links TRBV7-9 to TRBJ2-5, with D possibly TRBD1 on 6 matching bases. Trimming took 6 bases from V and 5 from J, leaving 22 bases between them. Germline values: CDR1 SEHNR, CDR2 FQNEAQ (reference sequence). This CDR3 contains 16 residues. The CDR3 bases are TGTGCCAGCAGTGAAAGGACAGCTGGCCGTCGGGAGACCCAGTACTTC. Encoded protein: CASSERTAGRRETQYF. The variable domain in full, with the rest retrieved from reference TRBV7-9 and TRBJ2-5, is DTGVSQNPRHKITKRGQNVTFRCDPISEHNRLYWYRQTLGQGPEFLTYFQNEAQLEKSRLLSDRFSAERPKGSFSTLEIQRTEQGDSAMYLCASSERTAGRRETQYFGPGTRLLVL.

The V call is TRBV2, the J call TRBJ1-2, with no clear D. The germline V and J ends were trimmed by 4 bases and 1 base, with 13 bases remaining between them. Germline V gives CDR1 SNHLY, CDR2 FYNNEI. CDR3 length equals 15 residues. For the CDR3, the DNA is TGTGCCAGCAGTGTCACAGCTGCCGGTAACTATGGCTACACCTTC. Encoded protein: CASSVTAAGNYGYTF.

This clonotype has only a few counts. The chain combines TRBV29-1 with TRBJ2-7; D is undetermined. Germline CDR1 is SQVTM and CDR2 is ANQGSEA. The germline V and J ends were trimmed by 3 bases and 2 bases, with 8 bases remaining between them. The CDR3 runs 12 residues. The CDR3 reads CSVEADTYEQYF. CDR3 sequence (DNA): TGCAGCGTTGAGGCAGATACCTACGAGCAGTACTTC.

A remark on this clonotype: An end of the junction does not agree with germline; a read error may underlie this. The chain couples TRBV4-3 to TRBJ2-1, with 14 bases identical to TRBD2. The CDR3 has 16 residues. CDR1 and CDR2 (germline): LGHNA, YSLEER. The CDR3 coding sequence is TGCGCCGGCAGCCCCGAGACTAGCGGGGGGGTGGTTGAGCAGTTCTTC. It is translated as CAGSPETSGGVVEQFF.

This clonotype was seen a handful of times. The rearrangement uses TRBV2 and TRBJ1-5; 7 bases agree with TRBD1. Germline CDR1 SNHLY, CDR2 FYNNEI. Unmatched junction bases numbered 2, after V lost 6 bases and J lost 0 bases. The CDR3 sequence is 14 residues long. The CDR3 sequence is CASSGTASNQPQHF. CDR3 DNA: TGTGCCAGCAGCGGGACAGCTAGCAATCAGCCCCAGCATTTT.

This clonotype was seen more than once but under ten times. The chain is built from TRBV2 and TRBJ2-5; 7 bases map to TRBD2. CDR3 size: 14 residues. Germline V gene lookup returns CDR1 SNHLY and CDR2 FYNNEI. J gave up 2 bases and V 3 bases, and 3 bases lay outside the gene matches. CDR3 amino acids: CASSDTSEQETQYF. CDR3 coding DNA: TGTGCCAGCAGTGACACTAGCGAGCAAGAGACCCAGTACTTC.

This chain connects TRBV24-1 to TRBJ2-7, with D possibly matching TRBD1 (5 bases). The CDR3 is made up of 14 amino acids. CDR1 is KGHDR and CDR2 is SFDVKD in the germline V gene. V shed 4 bases and J shed 7 bases, with 16 bases lying between them. Here the CDR3 reads CATSDSRVLGEQYF. The CDR3 bases are TGTGCCACCAGTGACAGCAGGGTTTTGGGAGAGCAGTACTTC.

The chain links TRBV20-1 to TRBJ1-1; D may be TRBD1 (6 bases). Germline CDR1 DFQATT, CDR2 SNEGSKA (reference sequence). The CDR3 consists of 14 residues. The V end lost 4 bases, the J end lost 0 bases, and 12 bases lay between the germline ends. CDR3 nucleotide sequence: TGCAGTGCTATCATGGACAGCTTGAACACTGAAGCTTTCTTT. Its translation: CSAIMDSLNTEAFF.

A single count supports this clonotype. The chain combines TRBV5-4 with TRBJ2-1; the match to TRBD2 covers 7 bases. This CDR3 is built from 15 residues. The ends lost 4 bases at V and 6 bases at J; junction bases unmatched: 10. Germline V gene lookup returns CDR1 SGHNT and CDR2 YYREEE (reference sequence). CDR3: CASSLKRERLNEQFF. CDR3 DNA: TGTGCCAGCAGCCTAAAGCGGGAAAGACTCAATGAGCAGTTCTTC.